Each of the 25 T cell receptor beta chains below was sequenced from the same sample in a study of cytomegalovirus exposure and HLA in healthy donors. A multiplex PCR was run with 60 Vbeta primers and 13 Jbeta primers. Profiling relied on immunoSEQ multiplex PCR, and the TCRdb table lists in-frame clones only, not all of them. This table has around 190,000 clones, about nine tenths appearing once. The sequenced material came from PBMCs. Receptors were obtained from a boy between 2 and 15 years old in good health and CMV-seronegative.

This clone was seen only once. This sequence joins TRBV11-2 and TRBJ2-7, with D maybe TRBD1 (5 bases). Trimming took 4 bases from V and 7 from J, leaving 14 bases between them. The CDR3 runs 13 residues. Germline CDR1 SGHAT, CDR2 FQNNGV. In DNA form, the CDR3 reads TGTGCCAGCAGCTCCGACCCTGCAGGGGAGCAGTACTTC. Its translation is CASSSDPAGEQYF.

Comment on this clone: The germline gene is not matched at one end of the junction; a read error may be the cause. The chain employs TRBV14 and TRBJ2-3; TRBD2 aligns across 9 bases. The CDR3 loop spans 18 amino acids. Germline lookup yields CDR1 SGHDN and CDR2 FVKESK. CDR3 residues: CASSQDVAGGPSTDTQCF. For the CDR3, the DNA is TGTGCCAGCAGCCAAGATGTTGCGGGAGGGCCTAGCACAGATACGCAGTGTTTT.

This clone was detected only a few times. V usage is TRBV7-9 and J usage is TRBJ1-4, with 7 bases aligning to TRBD1. The CDR3 totals 15 residues. V shed 5 bases, J shed 8 bases, and the junction held 11 bases outside the gene matches. Germline V gives CDR1 SEHNR, CDR2 FQNEAQ (reference sequence). CDR3 sequence reads: CASSDIRTGGEKLFF. In DNA form, the CDR3 reads TGTGCCAGCAGCGACATTAGGACAGGTGGGGAAAAACTGTTTTTT.

The chain links TRBV30 to TRBJ1-3; D is uncertain. With 3 bases removed from V and 2 bases from J, the gap between germline ends came to 8 bases. Germline V gene data show CDR1 as GTSNPN and CDR2 as SVGIG (reference sequence). The CDR3 extends over 13 amino acids. CDR3 sequence (DNA): TGTGCCTGGAGGCAGGATCCTGGAAACACCATATATTTT. Amino acid sequence: CAWRQDPGNTIYF. Together with reference TRBV30 and TRBJ1-3, the CDR3 gives the full variable domain: SQTIHQWPATLVQPVGSPLSLECTVEGTSNPNLYWYRQAAGRGLQLLFYSVGIGQISSEVPQNLSASRPQDRQFILSSKKLLLSDSGFYLCAWRQDPGNTIYFGEGSWLTVV.

The V gene is TRBV16, the J gene TRBJ2-1; 8 bases match TRBD2. Germline-derived CDR1 and CDR2 are KGHSY and FQNENV. This CDR3 contains 13 residues. V dropped 4 bases and J dropped 9; count of bases not matched to a gene: 5. The CDR3 here is CASSRTSSGEQFF. CDR3 coding DNA: TGTGCCAGCAGCCGGACTAGCTCCGGTGAGCAGTTCTTC.

The chain recombines TRBV28 with TRBJ1-2, with TRBD1 matching over 10 bases. Germline V gene lookup returns CDR1 MDHEN and CDR2 SYDVKM. V shed 3 bases, J shed 6 bases, and the junction held 4 bases outside the gene matches. This CDR3 has 14 amino acids. The CDR3 region is CASSFLGQGDGYTF. The CDR3 nucleotides are TGTGCCAGCAGTTTCCTAGGACAGGGGGATGGCTACACCTTC.

V gene TRBV7-2 combines with J gene TRBJ2-7, with a possible D match to TRBD2 (5 bases). The germline V gene encodes CDR1 SGHTA and CDR2 FQGNSA. V lost 7 bases and J 0 bases, leaving 16 bases between the germline ends. This CDR3 has 15 amino acids. CDR3 DNA: TGTGCCAGCACCTTGGGCGGACTGACCTCCTACGAGCAGTACTTC. Amino acid sequence: CASTLGGLTSYEQYF.

V gene TRBV7-2 combines with J gene TRBJ2-3, with D possibly being TRBD1 (5 bases). Germline values: CDR1 SGHTA, CDR2 FQGNSA. V lost 5 bases and J lost 2, with 14 bases in between. CDR3 size: 15 residues. The CDR3: CASSPQGYNTDTQYF. Here the CDR3 DNA reads TGTGCCAGCAGCCCCCAGGGCTACAACACAGATACGCAGTATTTT.

The rearrangement uses TRBV2 and TRBJ2-2; 12 bases agree with TRBD1. Germline CDR1 SNHLY, CDR2 FYNNEI. The length of the CDR3 is 17 residues. The junction had 5 bases not matched to a gene; V was cut back by 2 bases and J by 4 bases. The CDR3: CASSETGTGGRTGELFF. The CDR3 DNA sequence: TGTGCCAGCAGTGAAACCGGGACAGGGGGCCGCACCGGGGAGCTGTTTTTT.

The chain is built from TRBV6-1 and TRBJ1-2, with 7 bases that match TRBD1. From germline, CDR1 is MNHNS and CDR2 SASEGT. The CDR3 is made up of 13 amino acids. The V gene end was trimmed by 1 base and the J gene end by 8 bases; junction bases not matched to a gene: 4. The CDR3, as DNA: TGTGCCAGCAGTGAAGGGACAGGTGGCGGCTACACCTTC. It translates to CASSEGTGGGYTF.

This chain uses TRBV9 with TRBJ2-6; unclear D gene. Germline V CDR1 and CDR2: SGDLS, YYNGEE. This CDR3 has 14 residues. Trimming took off 4 bases at V and 0 bases at J, with 5 bases between the two ends. The CDR3 bases are TGTGCCAGCAGCCTGGCCTCTGGGGCCAACGTCCTGACTTTC. Its protein product is CASSLASGANVLTF. Full variable domain (remainder filled in from reference TRBV9 and TRBJ2-6): DSGVTQTPKHLITATGQRVTLRCSPRSGDLSVYWYQQSLDQGLQFLIQYYNGEERAKGNILERFSAQQFPDLHSELNLSSLELGDSALYFCASSLASGANVLTFGAGSRLTVL.

V usage is TRBV19 and J usage is TRBJ2-1; 13 bases fit TRBD2. The CDR3 is made up of 14 amino acids. In germline, CDR1 is LNHDA, CDR2 SQIVND (reference sequence). Trimming cost V 7 bases and J 9 bases; bases outside gene matches: 6. The CDR3 DNA reads as TGTGCCAGTACCGGGACTAGCGGGATTGGTGAGCAGTTCTTC. Protein sequence: CASTGTSGIGEQFF.

V usage is TRBV2 and J usage is TRBJ1-2; TRBD1 agrees at 8 bases. From germline, CDR1 is SNHLY and CDR2 FYNNEI. V shed 7 bases and J 4 bases; nucleotides not matched to a gene: 8. The CDR3 runs to 14 residues. CDR3 sequence (DNA): TGTGCCAGCACCGAAACAACAGGGGGCTATGGCTACACCTTC. Its protein product is CASTETTGGYGYTF.

The chain's CDR3 is CASPGLAEGNEQFF. As DNA, the CDR3 is TGCGCCAGCCCCGGGCTAGCGGAGGGGAATGAGCAGTTCTTC. This rearrangement joins TRBV10-1 to TRBJ2-1; 7 bases match TRBD2. CDR3 size: 14 residues. After removal of 8 bases from V and 7 bases from J, the junction contained 11 bases not matched to a gene. Germline lookup yields CDR1 WNHNN and CDR2 SYGVQD (reference sequence).

This chain uses TRBV5-1 with TRBJ2-7, with a weak D call TRBD2 (6 bases). The ends were cut back, 0 bases at V and 4 bases at J, with 14 bases in the middle. The germline V gene encodes CDR1 SGHRS and CDR2 YFSETQ. The CDR3 is 15 amino acids. This CDR3 is CASSLVPGVGYEQYF. The CDR3 nucleotides are TGCGCCAGCAGCTTGGTTCCGGGGGTAGGATACGAGCAGTACTTC.

This rearrangement joins TRBV5-1 to TRBJ2-1; D may be TRBD2 (6 bases). V lost 0 bases and J lost 8, with 18 bases in between. The length of the CDR3 is 16 residues. The germline V gene encodes CDR1 SGHRS and CDR2 YFSETQ. The CDR3 DNA reads TGCGCCAGCAGCTTGGGACCGGGACCGAGGAGGGATGAGCAGTTCTTC. Protein product: CASSLGPGPRRDEQFF. The full variable domain, its missing parts supplied by reference TRBV5-1 and TRBJ2-1, is KAGVTQTPRYLIKTRGQQVTLSCSPISGHRSVSWYQQTPGQGLQFLFEYFSETQRNKGNFPGRFSGRQFSNSRSEMNVSTLELGDSALYLCASSLGPGPRRDEQFFGPGTRLTVL.

The chain is built from TRBV7-2 and TRBJ2-7, with D possibly TRBD1 on 5 matching bases. The CDR3 consists of 14 residues. The V and J ends lost 2 bases and 5 bases respectively, with 13 bases between them. The germline CDR1 and CDR2 sequences are SGHTA and FQGNSA. In DNA form, the CDR3 reads TGTGCCAGCAGCTTAAGCCACTCGACAGACGAGCAGTACTTC. Its translation is CASSLSHSTDEQYF.

The CDR3 reads CASSQGTGETQYF. The CDR3 DNA follows: TGCGCCAGCAGCCAAGGGACAGGGGAGACCCAGTACTTC. The chain couples TRBV5-1 to TRBJ2-5; 9 nucleotides align to TRBD1. There are 13 residues in the CDR3. The trim removed 4 bases at V and 5 bases at J, leaving 3 bases unmatched. Germline CDR1 and CDR2: SGHRS and YFSETQ.

To note about this clone: An end of the junction does not agree with germline; a read error may underlie this. The V gene is TRBV6-1, the J gene TRBJ2-2; D remains unclear. Germline CDR1 and CDR2: MNHNS and SASEGT. CDR3 length: 15 residues. CDR3 DNA: TGTGCCAGCAGAGAAGGGCCACTAAGAACCGGGGAGCTGTTTTTT. Translation: CASREGPLRTGELFF.

This clone was picked up a small number of times. J is TRBJ1-5 and V is TRBV7-8; 7 bases align to TRBD1. CDR1 is SGHVS and CDR2 is FQNEAQ in the germline V gene. The V gene end was trimmed by 1 base and the J gene end by 9 bases; junction bases not matched to a gene: 3. The CDR3 has 13 residues. CDR3 residues: CASSLEEGAPQHF. The DNA of the CDR3 is TGTGCCAGCAGCTTAGAAGAGGGGGCGCCCCAGCATTTT.

The rearrangement uses TRBV2 and TRBJ2-5; D is unresolved. The assigned J gene may be wrong: the sequence end matches TRBJ2-7 better. There are 15 residues in the CDR3. CDR1 and CDR2 (germline): SNHLY, FYNNEI. CDR3 coding DNA: TGTGCCAGCAGTGAAATCGGCGGAACCTCCTACGAGCAGTACTTC. Protein: CASSEIGGTSYEQYF.

This clone was detected only a few times. The rearrangement links TRBV10-3 to TRBJ2-7; D call uncertain. This CDR3 region has 11 residues. V was shortened by 2 bases and J by 5 bases, with 4 bases between the two germline ends. CDR1 and CDR2 from the germline V gene are ENHRY and SYGVKD. This chain's CDR3 is CAISESNEQYF. The CDR3, as DNA: TGTGCCATCAGTGAGAGCAACGAGCAGTACTTC.

The V call is TRBV6-6, the J call TRBJ1-1, with unresolved D. V lost 8 bases to trimming and J lost 5 bases, with 9 bases between them. Per the germline V gene, CDR1 is MNHNY and CDR2 is SVGAGI (reference sequence). The CDR3 extends over 11 amino acids. CDR3 in DNA: TGTGCCAGCTCGGGCGGGACTGAAGCTTTCTTT. It specifies CASSGGTEAFF.

The chain combines TRBV7-8 with TRBJ2-7, with D perhaps matching TRBD2 (6 bases). CDR3 size: 14 residues. The germline V gene encodes CDR1 SGHVS and CDR2 FQNEAQ. The V and J ends lost 4 bases and 3 bases respectively, with 13 bases between them. Here the CDR3 DNA reads TGTGCCAGCAGCTCCGACTCCGGGGGCTACGAGCAGTACTTC. Protein: CASSSDSGGYEQYF.

The rearrangement uses TRBV18 and TRBJ2-3, with D maybe TRBD2 (5 bases). The V end was cut by 3 bases, the J end by 5 bases, with 15 bases between. Germline CDR1 and CDR2: KGHSH and LQKENI. This CDR3 has 15 amino acids. CDR3 sequence: CASSPRAQAGDTQYF. The CDR3 DNA is TGTGCCAGCTCACCCCGGGCCCAGGCGGGAGATACGCAGTATTTT.